Below, 14 T cell receptor beta chains from the same sample are listed, as sequenced in a study of OX40 agonist ivuxolimab in advanced cancers. The data were produced by immunoSEQ multiplex PCR, yet TCRdb's version contains in-frame clones alone and is incomplete. The sample includes about 91,000 clones, approximately 90% seen only once; the top ten take over 0.4%. The material was CD4+ or CD8+ T cells sorted from blood, obtained in a trial of the OX40 agonist ivuxolimab. All receptors derive from an adult with an advanced solid tumor such as melanoma, head and neck, liver or kidney cancer.

V and J are TRBV27 and TRBJ1-3; 7 nucleotides match TRBD1. The CDR3 is 15 residues long. V trimming: 6 bases; J trimming: 4 bases; junction bases outside the gene matches: 9. CDR1 and CDR2 from the germline V gene are MNHEY and SMNVEV (reference sequence). The chain's CDR3 is CASRRTGVEGNTIYF. The CDR3 DNA is TGTGCCAGCAGGAGAACAGGGGTGGAAGGAAACACCATATATTTT.

The V and J genes are TRBV15 and TRBJ2-3; 9 bases map to TRBD2. The ends lost 3 bases at V and 2 bases at J; junction bases unmatched: 9. The germline V gene encodes CDR1 LNHNV and CDR2 YYDKDF (reference sequence). This CDR3 is 17 amino acids long. The CDR3 bases are TGTGCCACCAGCAGCCCGACTAGCGGAGGGTTCACAGATACGCAGTATTTT. Amino acids: CATSSPTSGGFTDTQYF.

The V gene is TRBV19, the J gene TRBJ1-5; no firm D call. V was cut by 10 bases and J by 5 bases, with 24 bases left in between. Germline assignment: CDR1 LNHDA and CDR2 SQIVND (reference sequence). The CDR3 is 16 amino acids. The CDR3 region is CATQVHPWKPDQPQHF. DNA for the CDR3: TGTGCCACTCAGGTTCACCCATGGAAGCCAGATCAGCCCCAGCATTTT.

This clone was seen only once. The rearrangement uses TRBV21-1 and TRBJ2-2; the table assigns TRBD1, which was not confirmed against the DNA. TRBV21-1 is a pseudogene segment. The CDR3 runs to 17 residues. The CDR3 reads CASNPLEGQVLPGELFF. For the CDR3, the DNA is TGTGCCAGCAACCCGCTGGAGGGACAGGTTTTACCCGGGGAGCTGTTTTTT.

On this clone: The identical CDR3 is also encoded by other nucleotide sequences in the sample. This rearrangement joins TRBV29-1 to TRBJ1-4; D is ambiguous. Germline lookup yields CDR1 SQVTM and CDR2 ANQGSEA. CDR3 length: 13 residues. The V end was cut by 4 bases, the J end by 5 bases, with 11 bases between. The CDR3 DNA is TGCAGCGTTGTGCCTTACAGAAATGAAAAACTGTTTTTT. Translated: CSVVPYRNEKLFF.

The chain joins TRBV29-1 to TRBJ1-1; 8 nucleotides align to TRBD1. V was pared by 6 bases and J by 5 bases, with 8 bases of the junction left unmatched. The germline gives CDR1 SQVTM, CDR2 ANQGSEA. The CDR3 consists of 13 residues. CDR3 amino acids: CSVPGRGRTEAFF. The CDR3 bases are TGCAGCGTCCCGGGCAGGGGGCGAACTGAAGCTTTCTTT.

CDR3: CASTDPGPSYEQYF. The CDR3 DNA reads TGTGCCAGCACGGACCCAGGGCCGTCCTACGAGCAGTACTTC. The chain uses TRBV6-5 and TRBJ2-7, with a tentative D call TRBD1 (5 bases). V dropped 7 bases and J dropped 1 base, with 14 bases sitting between them. Per germline, CDR1 MNHEY and CDR2 SVGAGI. The length of the CDR3 is 14 residues.

The chain joins TRBV18 to TRBJ1-5; TRBD1 aligns across 9 bases. CDR1 KGHSH and CDR2 LQKENI come from the germline V gene. The CDR3 runs 16 residues. V lost 5 bases, J lost 1 base, and 6 bases stayed unmatched. The CDR3 DNA follows: TGTGCCAGCTCAAGTCCCGGGACAGGGAGCAATCAGCCCCAGCATTTT. It codes for CASSSPGTGSNQPQHF. Full variable domain (rest looked up from reference TRBV18 and TRBJ1-5): NAGVMQNPRHLVRRRGQEARLRCSPMKGHSHVYWYRQLPEEGLKFMVYLQKENIIDESGMPKERFSAEFPKEGPSILRIQQVVRGDSAAYFCASSSPGTGSNQPQHFGDGTRLSIL.

The chain employs TRBV25-1 and TRBJ2-1, with D possibly being TRBD1 (5 bases). CDR3 length: 13 amino acids. Germline assignment: CDR1 MGHDK and CDR2 SYGVNS. V was trimmed by 7 bases and J by 0 bases, leaving 7 bases between them. CDR3 bases: TGTGCCAGCACCAGGGCCTCCTACAATGAGCAGTTCTTC. It yields the protein CASTRASYNEQFF.

V is TRBV6-1 and J is TRBJ1-3, with TRBD1 matching 9 bases. Per germline, CDR1 MNHNS and CDR2 SASEGT. The junction had 8 bases not matched to a gene; V was cut back by 6 bases and J by 2 bases. The CDR3 runs to 16 residues. CDR3 amino acids: CASSEQGAQAGNTIYF. The CDR3, as DNA: TGTGCCAGCAGCGAACAGGGGGCGCAAGCTGGAAACACCATATATTTT.

This chain links TRBV7-9 with TRBJ1-6; TRBD1 might be the D (6 bases). V was pared by 2 bases and J by 10 bases, with 9 bases between. Looked up from germline, CDR1 is SEHNR and CDR2 is FQNEAQ (reference sequence). The CDR3 has 13 amino acids. CDR3 bases: TGTGCCAGCAGCTTAAGGGGGGAATCACCCCTCCACTTT. Protein product: CASSLRGESPLHF.

This clone was observed a few times. The chain carries TRBV2 and TRBJ2-5; D unclear. V lost 4 bases to trimming and J lost 4 bases, with 4 bases between them. Germline V CDR1 and CDR2: SNHLY, FYNNEI. The CDR3 consists of 11 residues. CDR3 region: CASSVSETQYF. The CDR3, as DNA: TGTGCCAGCAGTGTCTCAGAGACCCAGTACTTC. The variable domain in full, with the rest retrieved from reference TRBV2 and TRBJ2-5, is EPEVTQTPSHQVTQMGQEVILRCVPISNHLYFYWYRQILGQKVEFLVSFYNNEISEKSEIFDDQFSVERPDGSNFTLKIRSTKLEDSAMYFCASSVSETQYFGPGTRLLVL.

This chain connects TRBV4-1 to TRBJ2-2, with a weak D call TRBD1 (6 bases). Trimming shortened V by 3 bases and J by 5 bases, and 13 bases separated the two germline ends. The CDR3 contains 15 residues. Germline V gene data show CDR1 as MGHRA and CDR2 as YSYEKL. In DNA form, the CDR3 reads TGCGCCAGCAGCCACGGTGAACAGGGTACCGGGGAGCTGTTTTTT. Its protein product is CASSHGEQGTGELFF.

The chain joins TRBV4-3 to TRBJ1-2; TRBD1 matches at 7 bases. Germline CDR1 reads LGHNA; CDR2 reads YSLEER. This CDR3 has 14 amino acids. The V gene end was trimmed by 0 bases and the J gene end by 8 bases; junction bases not matched to a gene: 6. DNA of the CDR3: TGCGCCAGCAGCCAAGACGAACAGGGGCGAGGCTACACCTTC. Its translation: CASSQDEQGRGYTF.